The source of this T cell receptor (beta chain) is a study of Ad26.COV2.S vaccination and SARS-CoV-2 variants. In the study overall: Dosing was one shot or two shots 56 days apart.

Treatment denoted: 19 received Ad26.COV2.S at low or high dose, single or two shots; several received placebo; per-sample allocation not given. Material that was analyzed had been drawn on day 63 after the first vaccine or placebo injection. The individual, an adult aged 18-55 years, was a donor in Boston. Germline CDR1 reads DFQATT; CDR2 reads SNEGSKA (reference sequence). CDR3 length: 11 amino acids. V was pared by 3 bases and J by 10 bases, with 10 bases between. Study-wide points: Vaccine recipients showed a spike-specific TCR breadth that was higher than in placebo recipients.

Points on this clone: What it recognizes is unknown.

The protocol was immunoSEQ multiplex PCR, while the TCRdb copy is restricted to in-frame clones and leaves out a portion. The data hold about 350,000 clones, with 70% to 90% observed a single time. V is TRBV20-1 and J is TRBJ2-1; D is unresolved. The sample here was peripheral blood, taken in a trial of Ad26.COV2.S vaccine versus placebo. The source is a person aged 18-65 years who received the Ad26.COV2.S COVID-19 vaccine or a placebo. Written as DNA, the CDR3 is TGCAGTGCTAGCACGGTAAGGGAGCAGTTCTTC. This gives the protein CSASTVREQFF.